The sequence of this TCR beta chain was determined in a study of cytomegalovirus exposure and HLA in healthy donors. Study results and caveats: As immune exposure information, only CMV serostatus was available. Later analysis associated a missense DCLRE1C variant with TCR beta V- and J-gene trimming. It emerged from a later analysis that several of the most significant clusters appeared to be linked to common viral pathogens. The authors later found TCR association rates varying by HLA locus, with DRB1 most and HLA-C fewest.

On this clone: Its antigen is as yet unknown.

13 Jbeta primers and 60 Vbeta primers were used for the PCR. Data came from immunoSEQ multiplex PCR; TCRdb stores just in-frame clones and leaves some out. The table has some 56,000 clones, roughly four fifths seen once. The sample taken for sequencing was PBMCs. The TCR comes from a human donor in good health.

Here the CDR3 reads CASSNRPGQARSYNEQFF. CDR3 DNA sequence: TGCGCCAGCAGTAACCGACCGGGACAGGCTCGCTCCTACAATGAGCAGTTCTTC. This sequence joins TRBV10-2 and TRBJ2-1, with 8 bases matching TRBD1. J was trimmed by 0 bases and V by 5 bases; bases with no gene match: 12. From germline, CDR1 is WSHSY and CDR2 SAAADI. This CDR3 contains 18 residues.